The 19 T cell receptor beta chains below were found in one sample sequenced in a study of breast tumors, draining lymph nodes, adjacent tissues. TCRdb reprocessed the multiplex PCR reads with MiXCR, giving one entry per CDR3 protein. The sample gives around 70,000 distinct CDR3 sequences, roughly 40% of which show up once; 8% to 9.5% is in the top ten. Sequenced input: breast tumor tissue. All receptors come from a female donor with breast cancer. Some clones in this sample may be carry-over from other donors' samples.

This clonotype was picked up many times. This CDR3 reads CASSPRQGASYEQYF. DNA of the CDR3: TGTGCCAGCTCACCACGGCAGGGGGCTTCCTACGAGCAGTACTTC. This chain joins TRBV18 and TRBJ2-7, with 8 bases that match TRBD1. This CDR3 is built from 15 residues. Germline V gene data show CDR1 as KGHSH and CDR2 as LQKENI. Trimming at V came to 1 base and at J to 1 base, leaving 3 bases not matched to a gene.

In this sample, this clonotype turned up many times. A read error is possible here, since a much larger clone lies one base away. The chain employs TRBV7-2 and TRBJ1-4; D is perhaps TRBD1 (5 bases). There are 18 residues in the CDR3. V shed 1 base and J shed 7 bases, with 22 bases lying between them. Germline CDR1 and CDR2: SGHTA and FQGNSA. CDR3 DNA sequence: TGTGCCAGCAGCTTAGGGGGGTCCCGGGGCAGAAGGAGTGAAAAACTGTTTTTT. This gives the protein CASSLGGSRGRRSEKLFF.

V gene TRBV2 combines with J gene TRBJ2-1, with TRBD2 identical over 16 bases. Germline assignment: CDR1 SNHLY and CDR2 FYNNEI. The CDR3 is 19 amino acids. The junction had 10 bases not matched to a gene; V was cut back by 6 bases and J by 2 bases. The CDR3 sequence is CASRGPGLAGGTPYNEQFF. The CDR3 region has the DNA TGTGCCAGCAGGGGGCCGGGACTAGCGGGAGGGACCCCCTACAATGAGCAGTTCTTC.

Ten or more counts support this clonotype. The chain links TRBV2 to TRBJ2-1; 10 bases fit TRBD2. CDR3 length equals 13 residues. Germline V gene data show CDR1 as SNHLY and CDR2 as FYNNEI. Trimming took 6 bases from V and 6 from J; bases not matched to a gene: 2. The CDR3 nucleotides are TGTGCCAGCAGACTAGCGGGGTTCAATGAGCAGTTCTTC. Amino acid sequence: CASRLAGFNEQFF.

This clonotype was seen repeatedly, ten times or more. J is TRBJ1-5 and V is TRBV6-1, with no clear D. V was cut by 6 bases and J by 0 bases, with 12 bases left in between. The CDR3 has 15 residues. Germline lookup yields CDR1 MNHNS and CDR2 SASEGT. The CDR3 bases are TGTGCCAGCAGACCTTATTTTATTAGCAATCAGCCCCAGCATTTT. Translating it yields CASRPYFISNQPQHF.

This clonotype showed up many times. The chain is built from TRBV7-3 and TRBJ2-6; D may be TRBD1 (6 bases). This CDR3 has 16 amino acids. Germline CDR1 reads SGHTA; CDR2 reads FQGTGA. The V end was cut by 3 bases, the J end by 0 bases, with 9 bases between. The CDR3 nucleotides are TGTGCCAGCAGCTTGCAGGGGAACTCTGGGGCCAACGTCCTGACTTTC. Translation: CASSLQGNSGANVLTF.

About this clonotype: Given a much more abundant clone one base away, this may be a read error. This rearrangement joins TRBV6-2 or TRBV6-3 to TRBJ2-1; perhaps D is TRBD1 or TRBD2 (5 bases each). There are 15 residues in the CDR3. Germline V gene sequence: CDR1 MNHEY, CDR2 SVGEGT. CDR3 nucleotide sequence: TGTGCCAGCAGTTACTTGGGGGTAGGTTACAGTGAGCAGTTCTTC. Translating it yields CASSYLGVGYSEQFF.

This chain connects TRBV12-3 or TRBV12-4 to TRBJ2-7, with D perhaps TRBD1 (5 bases). Deletions cut 6 bases from V and 4 bases from J, with 13 bases between. This CDR3 spans 13 amino acids. The CDR3 DNA follows: TGTGCCAGCAGATTATCTAGGGGTTACGAGCAGTACTTC. It codes for CASRLSRGYEQYF.

The chain recombines TRBV9 with TRBJ2-1; a possible D gene is TRBD1 (5 bases). Germline V gives CDR1 SGDLS, CDR2 YYNGEE. This CDR3 comprises 15 residues. V shed 4 bases and J shed 3 bases, with 14 bases lying between them. The CDR3 is CASSQGRGSYNEQFF. CDR3 bases: TGTGCCAGCAGCCAGGGAAGGGGTAGCTACAATGAGCAGTTCTTC.

Turning to this clonotype: The junction departs from germline at one end; a sequencing error may be responsible. The V and J genes are TRBV7-2 and TRBJ2-7, with a weak D call TRBD2 (6 bases). The CDR3 consists of 14 residues. The germline V gene encodes CDR1 SGHTA and CDR2 FQGNSA. The CDR3 sequence is CASSFAGSSYAQYF. CDR3 nucleotides: TGTGCCAGCAGCTTCGCGGGGAGCTCCTACGCGCAGTACTTC.

The V call is TRBV7-2, the J call TRBJ2-7, with D possibly being TRBD1 (5 bases). V lost 5 bases to trimming and J lost 0 bases, with 14 bases between them. The germline CDR1 and CDR2 sequences are SGHTA and FQGNSA. This CDR3 has 15 residues. CDR3 coding DNA: TGTGCCAGCAGCGGCTACTACGACAGCTCCTACGAGCAGTACTTC. Encoded protein: CASSGYYDSSYEQYF.

The V call is TRBV11-2, the J call TRBJ2-3; D is perhaps TRBD2 (7 bases). This CDR3 has 16 amino acids. CDR1 is SGHAT, CDR2 FQNNGV, per germline. Deletions cut 1 base from V and 4 bases from J, with 15 bases between. The CDR3 DNA sequence: TGTGCCAGCAGCTTAGTTCTAGCGGCAGGGGCAGATACGCAGTATTTT. It encodes CASSLVLAAGADTQYF.

This clonotype was counted many times. One end of the junction varies from germline; a read error may be responsible. The V gene is TRBV5-5, the J gene TRBJ2-7; D may match TRBD1 or TRBD2 (5 bases each). Germline assignment: CDR1 SGHKS and CDR2 YYEKEE (reference sequence). The CDR3 totals 14 residues. The CDR3 here is CASSFSGLAAFLNF. The CDR3 DNA reads TGTGCCAGCAGCTTCTCAGGGCTAGCCGCCTTCCTGAACTTC.

This clonotype was counted many times. This chain connects TRBV7-6 to TRBJ2-6; possibly TRBD2 for D (6 bases). This CDR3 is built from 17 residues. Germline CDR1 SGHVS, CDR2 FNYEAQ. With 4 bases removed from V and 2 bases from J, the gap between germline ends came to 15 bases. Here the CDR3 DNA reads TGTGCCAGCAGCTGGAATGTGGGGGAGGCTGGGGCCAACGTCCTGACTTTC. This codes for CASSWNVGEAGANVLTF.

The chain recombines TRBV29-1 with TRBJ2-1, with D maybe TRBD2 (5 bases). CDR1 and CDR2 from the germline V gene are SQVTM and ANQGSEA. The CDR3 length is 11 residues. V was clipped by 6 bases and J by 8 bases, with 11 bases between them. The CDR3 DNA follows: TGCAGCGTAGAGCTGGGAGATGAGCAGTTCTTC. This sequence encodes CSVELGDEQFF.

In regard to this clonotype: One end of the junction is discordant with germline, which a read error may explain. The rearrangement uses TRBV7-2 and TRBJ2-3; tentatively, D is TRBD2 (7 bases). The germline V gene has CDR1 SGHTA and CDR2 FQGNSA. The CDR3 totals 15 residues. The CDR3 loop is CASSLGLMRTDTQYF. In nucleotides, the CDR3 is TGTGCCAGCAGCCTGGGACTAATGAGGACAGATACACAGTATTTT.

This clonotype was counted ten times or more. This sequence joins TRBV5-6 and TRBJ1-2; 9 bases agree with TRBD1. Losses at the gene ends were 4 bases for V and 8 bases for J; bases not matched to a gene: 3. The CDR3 spans 12 residues. Germline CDR1 reads SGHDT; CDR2 reads YYEEEE. The CDR3 region has the DNA TGTGCCAGCAGCACAGGGGGCTGGGGCTACACCTTC. Protein: CASSTGGWGYTF.

A note on this clonotype: A read error may account for a junction end that differs from germline. J is TRBJ1-2 and V is TRBV3-1, with TRBD1 identical over 7 bases. The CDR3 spans 15 residues. CDR1 is LGHDT, CDR2 YNNKEL, per germline (reference sequence). The CDR3 nucleotides read TGCGCCAGCAGCCATTCCGGGACAGATGTCAATGGCTACACCTTC. Its protein product is CASSHSGTDVNGYTF.

The genes are TRBV9 and TRBJ2-6; D may be TRBD2 (6 bases). The V end was cut by 0 bases, the J end by 1 base, with 11 bases between. The CDR3 has 17 residues. Germline lookup yields CDR1 SGDLS and CDR2 YYNGEE. CDR3 coding DNA: TGTGCCAGCAGCGTAGAGGACGGACTATCTGGGGCCAACGTCCTGACTTTC. Translation gives CASSVEDGLSGANVLTF.